This TCR beta chain is drawn from a study of blood T cell repertoires in COVID-19. At the level of the study: Collection of acute and convalescent COVID-19 samples took place in the United States, Italy and Spain. T cells, B-cell-depleted T cells, or PBMCs provided the cDNA or gDNA that served as material.

Germline V lookup: CDR1 SGHNT, CDR2 YENEEA. Trimming took off 0 bases at V and 6 bases at J, with 8 bases between the two ends. This CDR3 contains 14 residues. Per the original methods: Amplified reference gene primers provided the basis for estimating nucleated cell counts. Clones were sequenced by immunoSEQ multiplex PCR, and TCRdb holds only the in-frame ones, with some missing. The DNA was the basis for D and trimming; V, J and clone size are from that table. The sample lists about 190,000 clones, around nine tenths occurring once. The sequence came from a woman in her thirties or forties who had recovered from COVID-19. Input material: peripheral blood. This chain links TRBV11-3 with TRBJ2-2; no clear D gene. CDR3 in DNA: TGTGCCAGCAGCTTAGATTCAGGCGCCGGGGAGCTGTTTTTT. The encoded protein is CASSLDSGAGELFF. The whole variable domain, remainder taken from reference TRBV11-3 and TRBJ2-2, is EAGVVQSPRYKIIEKKQPVAFWCNPISGHNTLYWYLQNLGQGPELLIRYENEEAVDDSQLPKDRFSAERLKGVDSTLKIQPAELGDSAVYLCASSLDSGAGELFFGEGSRLTVL.